This TCR beta chain was recovered during a study of blood T cell repertoires in COVID-19 (TCRdb year 2020). Background on the whole study: Samples from collaborators originated in the United States, Italy and Spain and spanned both the acute and convalescent phases of COVID-19. The prospective study material was composed of cDNA or gDNA derived from T cells, B-cell-depleted T cells, or PBMCs. The dataset comprised deeply sampled blood TCRbeta repertoires from subjects exposed to, actively infected with, or recovered from COVID-19. The repertoires were released in a freely available public database meant as a resource for research on the immune response to SARS-CoV-2. The samples were drawn from two sources: the first 160 participants of the ongoing ImmuneRACE study, and some 1,300 subjects contributed by 6 global collaborators. A de-identified subject ID, COVID-19 status, age in years and sex were almost always included in the sample metadata. Where HLA class I and class II types were available, the types were taken from metadata supplied by the sample provider, not from assay-based typing.

The immunoSEQ Assay, a bias-controlled multiplex PCR, was used to amplify TCRbeta CDR3 regions from genomic DNA. In the paper's pipeline: The number of nucleated cells in each sample was estimated by amplification of reference gene primers within the assay. To quantify the absolute abundance of each unique TCRbeta CDR3 rearrangement, sequence reads were collapsed and filtered. For each sample, productive Simpson clonality was calculated as the square root of Simpson's diversity index across productive rearrangements. Entries here come from immuneACCESS through TCRdb and include only in-frame sequences with V and J called. Some clones fail to appear in such tables; in the studies checked, an unresolved V gene covers under half of the shortfall, and the cause of the remainder is unknown. V, J and clone size are those of that table, while D and trimming were read from the DNA. Within this sample are 150,000 to 200,000 clones, with more than 75% of them counted one time only. Of the sample, 4% to 5.5% is held by the ten largest clones.

V and J are truncated by 3 bases and 8 bases respectively, leaving an intervening sequence of 19 bases. CDR1 and CDR2 (KGHSH, LQKENI) derive from the germline V gene. The CDR3 holds 15 amino acids from the cysteine to the phenylalanine. Only the CDR3 part of the read is kept: 45 bases, read in frame from the first base. General findings and caveats noted by the study authors: The quantity of clinical and demographic metadata differed by source and by participant and was supplied without curation.

The collaborating institutions used their own protocols to collect whole blood in K2EDTA tubes. Collaborator samples were shipped for TCRbeta analysis as frozen whole blood, isolated PBMCs, or DNA extracted from either sample type. Details on this clone: It has no known antigen specificity. Base qualities are not recorded, but no much larger clone differs from it by a single base.

The TCR comes from a human donor in a cohort sampled during active COVID-19. Sequenced: peripheral blood. The sequence links TRBV18 to TRBJ1-2, with a tentative D gene TRBD1 over 6 matching bases. In nucleotides, the sequence is TGTGCCAGCTCACCTGTACTGGACAGTCTCTGGGGCTACACCTTC. Translation gives CASSPVLDSLWGYTF.